What follows are 3 T cell receptor beta chains derived from one specimen sequenced in a study of T cell repertoires in cytomegalovirus infection. TCRdb itself ran the reads through MiXCR, one entry per CDR3 protein. The sample consists of about 100,000 distinct CDR3 sequences, less than 25% of them appearing once. Material for sequencing was CD8+ T cells from PBMCs. All receptors come from a human donor in good health (CMV status not recorded). Some clones in this sample may be carry-over from other donors' samples.

This clonotype was seen more than once but under ten times. This chain uses TRBV20-1 with TRBJ2-7, with D perhaps matching TRBD1 (6 bases). Trimming left V 0 bases short and J 0 bases short, with 21 bases between. This CDR3 comprises 18 residues. The germline gives CDR1 DFQATT, CDR2 SNEGSKA (reference sequence). DNA for the CDR3: TGCAGTGCTAGAGATGTAGGACAGCCATCGAGTAGCTCCTACGAGCAGTACTTC. Translated: CSARDVGQPSSSSYEQYF.

This clonotype has a count of ten or more. DNA for the CDR3: TGTGCCAGTAGTATCAACACAGGACTCTCCTACGAGCAGTACTTC. Protein: CASSINTGLSYEQYF. The rearrangement uses TRBV19 and TRBJ2-7, with D possibly called TRBD1 or TRBD2 (5 bases each). Trimming removed 3 bases at V and 0 bases at J, with 12 bases between. Germline V gives CDR1 LNHDA, CDR2 SQIVND (reference sequence). CDR3 length: 15 residues.

This clonotype was counted a few times. The rearrangement uses TRBV9 and TRBJ2-1; D perhaps matches TRBD1 (5 bases). The CDR3 has 11 residues. Germline assignment: CDR1 SGDLS and CDR2 YYNGEE. Trimming took 7 bases from V and 11 from J, leaving 13 bases between them. This CDR3 is CASGGDSKQFF. The CDR3 DNA sequence: TGTGCCAGCGGCGGTGACAGTAAGCAGTTCTTC.